The 14 T cell receptor beta chains reported below all come from one sample, sequenced in a study of shared clonotypes between healthy human individuals. The assay was immunoSEQ multiplex PCR, and TCRdb's table has in-frame clones only and misses some. The sample gives approximately 1.1 million clones, about 84% of which show up once; about 0.52% is in the top ten. Material for sequencing was memory CD4+ T cells from PBMCs. Sample subset: CD45RA-negative fraction. These receptors originate from a man in his late teens or twenties in good health. Some clones in this sample may be carry-over from other donors' samples.

The chain combines TRBV5-1 with TRBJ2-1; D is undetermined. The CDR3 totals 12 residues. Germline V gene sequence: CDR1 SGHRS, CDR2 YFSETQ. V was cut by 3 bases and J by 6 bases, with 7 bases left in between. The CDR3 spells CASSSLSNEQFF. The CDR3 bases are TGCGCCAGCAGCTCCCTAAGCAATGAGCAGTTCTTC.

CDR3 nucleotide sequence: TGTGCCAGCTCACCGGGACAGGGATTAGTCCAAAACATTCAGTACTTC. Amino acid sequence: CASSPGQGLVQNIQYF. The V and J genes are TRBV18 and TRBJ2-4, with 9 bases fitting TRBD1. The CDR3 totals 16 residues. J gave up 5 bases and V 3 bases, and 8 bases lay outside the gene matches. Per the germline V gene, CDR1 is KGHSH and CDR2 is LQKENI.

The rearrangement links TRBV10-3 to TRBJ2-5; D is undetermined. The CDR3 runs 14 residues. V lost 0 bases, J lost 4 bases, and 9 bases lay in between. Germline values: CDR1 ENHRY, CDR2 SYGVKD. CDR3 residues: CAISESTSIETQYF. The CDR3 DNA reads as TGTGCCATCAGTGAGTCCACGAGTATAGAGACCCAGTACTTC.

The rearrangement joins TRBV15 to TRBJ2-3; 12 bases match TRBD2. This CDR3 is built from 16 residues. Germline V CDR1 and CDR2: LNHNV, YYDKDF (reference sequence). V shed 5 bases and J 2 bases; nucleotides not matched to a gene: 5. The CDR3 is CATSVRLAGDTDTQYF. The CDR3 DNA reads as TGTGCCACCAGCGTTAGACTAGCGGGAGACACAGATACGCAGTATTTT.

This clone occurred a few times. The sample contains more than one DNA sequence encoding this CDR3. CDR3 sequence (DNA): TGTGCCAGCAGCTCAGGACAGAACACTGAAGCTTTCTTT. Protein: CASSSGQNTEAFF. The V call is TRBV7-9, the J call TRBJ1-1, with TRBD1 as a possible D gene (5 bases). The CDR3 runs 13 residues. The V gene's germline CDR1 is SEHNR and CDR2 FQNEAQ (reference sequence). The ends were cut back, 4 bases at V and 1 base at J, with 7 bases in the middle.

J is TRBJ1-1 and V is TRBV11-2, with D possibly being TRBD1 (6 bases). Trimming shortened V by 2 bases and J by 5 bases, and 12 bases separated the two germline ends. The CDR3 length is 14 residues. The germline V gene encodes CDR1 SGHAT and CDR2 FQNNGV. DNA for the CDR3: TGTGCCAGCAGCTTAATGTACAGGGCAACTGAAGCTTTCTTT. Amino acids: CASSLMYRATEAFF.

The V gene is TRBV28, the J gene TRBJ1-1; 8 nucleotides match TRBD1. V was clipped by 4 bases and J by 5 bases; unmatched bases: 3. The germline V gene has CDR1 MDHEN and CDR2 SYDVKM. CDR3 size: 13 residues. CDR3 amino acids: CASSSGGRTEAFF. CDR3 DNA: TGTGCCAGCAGTTCAGGGGGCCGGACTGAAGCTTTCTTT. Full variable domain (missing parts from reference TRBV28 and TRBJ1-1): DVKVTQSSRYLVKRTGEKVFLECVQDMDHENMFWYRQDPGLGLRLIYFSYDVKMKEKGDIPEGYSVSREKKERFSLILESASTNQTSMYLCASSSGGRTEAFFGQGTRLTVV.

There are a few counts of this clone. J is TRBJ2-2 and V is TRBV11-2; D is unclear. CDR1 and CDR2 (germline): SGHAT, FQNNGV. Trimming cost V 3 bases and J 4 bases, with 9 bases left between them. There are 14 residues in the CDR3. The CDR3 DNA sequence: TGTGCCAGCAGCTTTTATGTTGCCACCGGGGAGCTGTTTTTT. Its protein is CASSFYVATGELFF.

This clone was picked up a small number of times. The chain combines TRBV2 with TRBJ1-1; D is perhaps TRBD1 (5 bases). Germline assignment: CDR1 SNHLY and CDR2 FYNNEI. V gave up 4 bases and J gave up 5 bases, with 8 bases separating them. This CDR3 region has 12 residues. CDR3 bases: TGTGCCAGCAGTGGCGACAGTACTGAAGCTTTCTTT. It specifies CASSGDSTEAFF.

The chain is built from TRBV6-5 and TRBJ2-3, with TRBD2 as a possible D gene (5 bases). Germline CDR1 reads MNHEY; CDR2 reads SVGAGI. V shed 10 bases and J shed 2 bases, with 13 bases lying between them. The CDR3 runs 13 residues. The CDR3 loop is CATRTPVTDTQYF. For the CDR3, the DNA is TGTGCCACCCGGACTCCTGTCACAGATACGCAGTATTTT.

This chain uses TRBV5-1 with TRBJ1-1; D uncertain. The CDR3 totals 14 residues. V was shortened by 0 bases and J by 2 bases, with 8 bases between the two germline ends. Germline loops: CDR1 SGHRS, CDR2 YFSETQ. The CDR3 spells CASSLDNLNTEAFF. DNA of the CDR3: TGCGCCAGCAGCTTGGACAATTTAAACACTGAAGCTTTCTTT.

On this clone itself: A read error is the likely source, as a far larger clone sits one nucleotide away. Within the sample, other DNA sequences also encode this same CDR3. The chain carries TRBV19 and TRBJ1-1; a weak D match, TRBD1 (6 bases). Per germline, CDR1 LNHDA and CDR2 SQIVND (reference sequence). The V and J ends lost 9 bases and 1 base respectively, with 6 bases between them. The CDR3 is made up of 11 amino acids. The DNA for the CDR3 is TGTGCCAGCAGGGGGAACACTGAAGCTTTCTTT. Translation gives CASRGNTEAFF.

The chain has TRBV11-2 and TRBJ2-1, with D uncertain. This CDR3 spans 13 amino acids. Trimming removed 1 base at V and 2 bases at J, with 3 bases between. Looked up from germline, CDR1 is SGHAT and CDR2 is FQNNGV. CDR3 bases: TGTGCCAGCAGCTTAGCGGCCTACAATGAGCAGTTCTTC. Translation gives CASSLAAYNEQFF.

The chain joins TRBV6-5 to TRBJ1-1; D is possibly TRBD1 (5 bases). Germline CDR1 and CDR2: MNHEY and SVGAGI. The V end was cut by 8 bases, the J end by 0 bases, with 16 bases between. The CDR3 sequence is 15 residues long. For the CDR3, the DNA is TGTGCCAGCCTCCGAGGGGTTGGGATGAACACTGAAGCTTTCTTT. Translated: CASLRGVGMNTEAFF.